The present T cell receptor (beta chain) was sequenced within a study of T cells in Graves' hyperthyroidism and ophthalmopathy. A remark on this clonotype: Its target is unknown.

General study points: A model using 13 V-J features told ophthalmopathy apart from stable hyperthyroidism.

RNA transcripts provided the source from which TCR beta CDR3 regions were amplified. HTBI primers drove first-round RT-PCR of the TCR CDR3. MiXCR, applied by TCRdb to the multiplex PCR reads, yields one record per CDR3 protein. The table includes approximately 720,000 distinct CDR3 sequences, roughly 20% detected once. Between the trimmed V and J ends, which lost 0 bases and 5 bases, there was a span of 17 bases. The germline gives CDR1 SGHKS, CDR2 YYEKEE (reference sequence). This CDR3 is 16 amino acids long. Source material: blood. This TCR was sampled from a woman in her fifties or sixties with Graves' hyperthyroidism that later progressed to Graves' ophthalmopathy. The chain couples TRBV5-5 to TRBJ1-1, with TRBD1 as a possible D gene (6 bases). For the CDR3, the DNA is TGTGCCAGCAGCTTGGGAGTTCCGGGGGCGTCTACTGAAGCTTTCTTT. Its translation is CASSLGVPGASTEAFF.